This entry describes one T cell receptor (beta chain). This sample includes further DNA sequences coding for the same CDR3. The CDR3 spans 15 residues. Germline lookup yields CDR1 MNHEY and CDR2 SVGAGI. V was pared by 0 bases and J by 0 bases, with 8 bases between. This record comes from a study of blood T cell repertoires in COVID-19. The method was immunoSEQ multiplex PCR; TCRdb's version includes in-frame clones alone and lacks a portion of them. The data contain some 100,000 clones, nearly 90% of them singletons. The J gene is TRBJ1-1, the V gene TRBV6-5; the D is unclear. Sequencing was carried out using peripheral blood. This clonotype was sampled from a woman in her sixties with acute or convalescent COVID-19. As DNA, the CDR3 is TGTGCCAGCAGTTACTCTTGGGAGCTGAACACTGAAGCTTTCTTT. The encoded protein is CASSYSWELNTEAFF.